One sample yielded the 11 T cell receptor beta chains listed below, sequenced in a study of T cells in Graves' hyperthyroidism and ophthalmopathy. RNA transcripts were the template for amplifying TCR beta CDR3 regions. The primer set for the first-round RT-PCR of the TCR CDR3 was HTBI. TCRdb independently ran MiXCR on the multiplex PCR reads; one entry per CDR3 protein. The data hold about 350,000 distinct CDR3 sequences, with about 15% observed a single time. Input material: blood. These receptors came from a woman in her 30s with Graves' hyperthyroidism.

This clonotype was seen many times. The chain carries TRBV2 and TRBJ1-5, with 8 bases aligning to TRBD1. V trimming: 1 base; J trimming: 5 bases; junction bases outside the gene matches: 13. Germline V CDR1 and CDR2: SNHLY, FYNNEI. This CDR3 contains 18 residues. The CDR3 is CASSEVARQGTAYQPQHF. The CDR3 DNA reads TGTGCCAGCAGTGAAGTAGCCAGACAGGGGACGGCCTATCAGCCCCAGCATTTT.

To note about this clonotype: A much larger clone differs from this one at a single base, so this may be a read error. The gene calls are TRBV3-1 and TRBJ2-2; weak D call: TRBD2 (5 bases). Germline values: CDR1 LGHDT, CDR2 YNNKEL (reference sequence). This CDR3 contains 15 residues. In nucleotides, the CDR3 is TGTGCCATCAGCCCACTTGATGGAGCGGCCGGGGAGCTGTTTTTT. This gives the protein CAISPLDGAAGELFF.

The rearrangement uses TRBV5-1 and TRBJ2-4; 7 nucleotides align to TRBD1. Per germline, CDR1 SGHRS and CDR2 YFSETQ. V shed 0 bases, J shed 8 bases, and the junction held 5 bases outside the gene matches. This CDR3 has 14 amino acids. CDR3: CASSLGGQKDIQYF. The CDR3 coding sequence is TGCGCCAGCAGCTTGGGGGGACAGAAAGACATTCAGTACTTC.

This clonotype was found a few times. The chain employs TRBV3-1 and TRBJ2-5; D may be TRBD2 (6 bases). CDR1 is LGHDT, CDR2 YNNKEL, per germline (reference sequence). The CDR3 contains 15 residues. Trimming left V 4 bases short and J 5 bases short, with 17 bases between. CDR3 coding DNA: TGTGCCAGCAGCCTCGTGGCAGGCCGGGAGGAGACCCAGTACTTC. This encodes CASSLVAGREETQYF.

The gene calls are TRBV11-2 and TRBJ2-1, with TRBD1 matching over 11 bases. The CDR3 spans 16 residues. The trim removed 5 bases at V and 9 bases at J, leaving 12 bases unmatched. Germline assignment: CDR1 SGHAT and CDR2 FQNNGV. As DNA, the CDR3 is TGTGCCAGCAGCCAAGACGGGAGGACAGGGGGCTTTGAGCAGTTCTTC. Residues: CASSQDGRTGGFEQFF.

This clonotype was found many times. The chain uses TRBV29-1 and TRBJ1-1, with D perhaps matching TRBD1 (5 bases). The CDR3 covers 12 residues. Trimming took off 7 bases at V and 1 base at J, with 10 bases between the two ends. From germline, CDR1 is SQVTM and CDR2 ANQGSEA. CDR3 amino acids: CSAPQENTEAFF. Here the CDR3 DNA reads TGCAGCGCCCCACAGGAGAACACTGAAGCTTTCTTT. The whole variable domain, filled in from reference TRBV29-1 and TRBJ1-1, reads SAVISQKPSRDICQRGTSLTIQCQVDSQVTMMFWYRQQPGQSLTLIATANQGSEATYESGFVIDKFPISRPNLTFSTLTVSNMSPEDSSIYLCSAPQENTEAFFGQGTRLTVV.

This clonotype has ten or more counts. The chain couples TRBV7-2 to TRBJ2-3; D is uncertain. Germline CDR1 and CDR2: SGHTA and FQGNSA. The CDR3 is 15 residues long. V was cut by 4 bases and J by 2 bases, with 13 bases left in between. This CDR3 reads CASSSMRTSTDTQYF. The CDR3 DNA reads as TGTGCCAGCAGCTCCATGAGGACGTCCACAGATACGCAGTATTTT.

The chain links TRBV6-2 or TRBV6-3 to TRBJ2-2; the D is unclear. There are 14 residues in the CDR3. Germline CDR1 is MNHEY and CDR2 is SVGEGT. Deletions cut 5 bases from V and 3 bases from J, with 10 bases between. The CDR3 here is CASSPRVYTGELFF. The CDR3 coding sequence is TGTGCCAGCAGTCCACGGGTCTACACCGGGGAGCTGTTTTTT.

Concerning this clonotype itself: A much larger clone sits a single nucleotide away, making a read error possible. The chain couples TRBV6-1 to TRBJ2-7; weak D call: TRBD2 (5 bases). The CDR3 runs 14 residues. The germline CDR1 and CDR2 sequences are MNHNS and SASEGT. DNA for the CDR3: TGTGCCAGCAGACGGGAAGGACCTTCCTACGAGCAGCACTTC. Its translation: CASRREGPSYEQHF.

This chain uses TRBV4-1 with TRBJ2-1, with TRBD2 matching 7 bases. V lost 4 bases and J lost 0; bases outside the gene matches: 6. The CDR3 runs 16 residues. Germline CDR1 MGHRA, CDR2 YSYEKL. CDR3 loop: CASSREIAGSYNEQFF. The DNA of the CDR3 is TGCGCCAGCAGCCGGGAGATAGCGGGCTCCTACAATGAGCAGTTCTTC.

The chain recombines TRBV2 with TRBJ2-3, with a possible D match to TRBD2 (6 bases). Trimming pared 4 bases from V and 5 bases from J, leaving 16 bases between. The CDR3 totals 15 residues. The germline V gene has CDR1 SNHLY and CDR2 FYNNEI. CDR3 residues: CASSVSGPSGDTQYF. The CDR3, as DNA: TGTGCCAGCAGTGTTAGCGGTCCCTCGGGAGATACGCAGTATTTT.